A selection of T cell receptor beta chains follows, all from one sample in a study of shared T cell receptors in the human thymus. Measured with immunoSEQ multiplex PCR; TCRdb has only the in-frame clones, and not every one. The sample holds 450,000 to 650,000 clones, about four fifths seen once. This sample was shared with a second study, whose subject was human thymus T cells.

Input material: thymocytes. The receptors were sampled from a boy in the first two years of life with a congenital heart defect. The CDR3 runs from the conserved cysteine through the conserved F or W. The D gene is left open where the match is weak. Some rows mark clone size as missing; the rest say once, few, many or name a class of expanded clone.

V	D	size	J	CDR3	DNA
TRBV7-9	NA	NA	TRBJ2-7	CASSAHPGLFSSYEQYF	TGTGCCAGCAGCGCGCACCCAGGGCTTTTTAGCTCCTACGAGCAGTACTTC
TRBV6-4	TRBD2	NA	TRBJ2-3	CASSFSGRALDTQYF	TGTGCCAGCAGTTTTAGCGGGAGGGCCCTAGATACGCAGTATTTT
TRBV9	NA	NA	TRBJ2-1	CASSVGGPLNEQFF	TGTGCCAGCAGCGTAGGTGGCCCCCTCAATGAGCAGTTCTTC
TRBV15	NA	NA	TRBJ1-4	CATSGYSLSEKLFF	TGTGCCACCAGCGGGTACAGCCTCTCTGAAAAACTGTTTTTT
TRBV29-1	NA	NA	TRBJ1-1	CSVAQGRNTEAFF	TGCAGCGTTGCCCAGGGAAGGAACACTGAAGCTTTCTTT
TRBV15	NA	NA	TRBJ2-7	CATSVRQGGVREQYF	TGTGCCACCAGCGTGAGACAGGGAGGAGTTAGAGAGCAGTACTTC
TRBV11-3	TRBD1	NA	TRBJ1-2	CASSCGNRGVGYGYTF	TGTGCCAGCAGCTGCGGGAACAGGGGAGTCGGCTATGGCTACACCTTC
TRBV19	NA	NA	TRBJ2-3	CASSIYGRDTDTQYF	TGTGCCAGTAGTATTTACGGGCGGGACACAGATACGCAGTATTTT
TRBV14	TRBD2	NA	TRBJ2-1	CASSHGGIWFSGRNNEQFF	TGTGCCAGCAGCCATGGTGGCATTTGGTTTAGCGGGAGGAACAATGAGCAGTTCTTC
TRBV28	NA	NA	TRBJ2-7	CASSGTYEQYF	TGTGCCAGCAGTGGCACCTACGAGCAGTACTTC
TRBV14	NA	few	TRBJ2-3	CASSQGPGGTDTQYF	TGTGCCAGCAGCCAAGGCCCAGGTGGCACAGATACGCAGTATTTT
TRBV7-6	NA	NA	TRBJ1-3	CASSLVRGLGNTIYF	TGTGCCAGCAGCTTAGTTAGAGGGTTGGGAAACACCATATATTTT
TRBV27	TRBD1	NA	TRBJ2-4	CASSLPGQGVAKNIQYF	TGTGCCAGCAGTCTCCCGGGACAGGGGGTAGCCAAAAACATTCAGTACTTC
TRBV28	TRBD2	NA	TRBJ2-1	CASSQGSHPTSGGYNEQFF	TGTGCCAGCAGCCAAGGTTCCCACCCGACATCGGGAGGGTACAATGAGCAGTTCTTC
TRBV7-3	NA	NA	TRBJ1-4	CASSYPPLGYEREKLFF	TGTGCCAGCAGCTATCCCCCTCTCGGTTATGAACGGGAAAAACTGTTTTTT
TRBV7-8	TRBD1	NA	TRBJ2-2	CASILRPGQGMNTGELFF	TGTGCCAGCATATTACGACCTGGACAGGGGATGAACACCGGGGAGCTGTTTTTT